Below, 19 T cell receptor beta chains from the same sample are listed, as sequenced in a study of immune evolution from preneoplasia to lung adenocarcinoma. Data came from immunoSEQ multiplex PCR; TCRdb stores just in-frame clones and leaves some out. The data contain over 6,000 clones, approximately 83% of them singletons. Sequenced material: FFPE minimally invasive lung adenocarcinoma tissue. These receptors came from a person between 65 and 79 years old with lung adenocarcinoma.

V usage is TRBV7-8 and J usage is TRBJ2-7, with D unclear. V dropped 2 bases and J dropped 3 bases, with 14 bases sitting between them. The CDR3 spans 15 residues. Germline V gene lookup returns CDR1 SGHVS and CDR2 FQNEAQ. The CDR3 DNA reads TGTGCCAGCAGCTTAAGTGTCACCCAGGACTACGAGCAGTACTTC. Translation gives CASSLSVTQDYEQYF.

This clone has only a few counts. The V call is TRBV11-2, the J call TRBJ2-2; 9 bases map to TRBD1. There are 17 residues in the CDR3. Looked up from germline, CDR1 is SGHAT and CDR2 is FQNNGV. V shed 3 bases and J 3 bases; nucleotides not matched to a gene: 8. CDR3 nucleotide sequence: TGTGCCAGCAGCTTCTCGGGCTGGACAGGGGACACCGGGGAGCTGTTTTTT. It translates to CASSFSGWTGDTGELFF.

V usage is TRBV5-4 and J usage is TRBJ2-5, with unresolved D. In germline, CDR1 is SGHNT, CDR2 YYREEE (reference sequence). The CDR3 totals 14 residues. Trimming shortened V by 0 bases and J by 1 base, and 7 bases separated the two germline ends. The CDR3 loop is CASSLEASQETQYF. CDR3 in DNA: TGTGCCAGCAGCTTGGAGGCCAGCCAAGAGACCCAGTACTTC.

The chain links TRBV30 to TRBJ2-1, with D perhaps matching TRBD2 (6 bases). Per germline, CDR1 GTSNPN and CDR2 SVGIG (reference sequence). This CDR3 region has 15 residues. With 1 base removed from V and 2 bases from J, the gap between germline ends came to 12 bases. The CDR3 DNA reads TGTGCCTGGAGTGGCGGGGCCCTTACCTACAATGAGCAGTTCTTC. It encodes CAWSGGALTYNEQFF.

The V gene is TRBV18, the J gene TRBJ1-1, with D uncertain. The CDR3 contains 16 residues. The V end was cut by 6 bases, the J end by 4 bases, with 21 bases between. Germline CDR1 is KGHSH and CDR2 is LQKENI. The CDR3 DNA sequence: TGTGCCAGCTCCCCAGATCGGCAGTTGATAGTCACTGAAGCTTTCTTT. It is translated as CASSPDRQLIVTEAFF.

This chain connects TRBV6-4 to TRBJ2-7, with a weak D call TRBD2 (6 bases). The CDR3 is made up of 13 amino acids. Germline lookup yields CDR1 MRHNA and CDR2 SNTAGT. Trimming shortened V by 9 bases and J by 6 bases, and 18 bases separated the two germline ends. The CDR3 nucleotides are TGTGCCAGTTCGCGGGACTTTCTAGGCGAGCAGTACTTC. Translating it yields CASSRDFLGEQYF.

The chain recombines TRBV5-1 with TRBJ1-2, with 11 nucleotides matching TRBD1. After removal of 2 bases from V and 3 bases from J, the junction contained 3 bases not matched to a gene. The CDR3 contains 15 residues. CDR1 is SGHRS, CDR2 YFSETQ, per germline. The CDR3 sequence is CASSLGQGADYGYTF. The DNA for the CDR3 is TGCGCCAGCAGCTTAGGACAGGGGGCGGACTATGGCTACACCTTC.

This rearrangement joins TRBV6-1 to TRBJ2-5; D uncertain. The CDR3 extends over 11 amino acids. From germline, CDR1 is MNHNS and CDR2 SASEGT. V shed 4 bases and J shed 2 bases, with 2 bases lying between them. The CDR3 nucleotides read TGTGCCAGCAGTGCTCAAGAGACCCAGTACTTC. Amino acid sequence: CASSAQETQYF.

This chain joins TRBV5-1 and TRBJ2-7, with TRBD2 matching 7 bases. The CDR3 runs 14 residues. With 5 bases clipped from V and 3 bases from J, the junction kept 8 bases outside the gene matches. Germline-derived CDR1 and CDR2 are SGHRS and YFSETQ. CDR3 residues: CASSTGGALYEQYF. CDR3 bases: TGCGCCAGCAGTACGGGGGGAGCCCTCTACGAGCAGTACTTC.

The chain couples TRBV13 to TRBJ1-1; D unresolved. The CDR3 covers 12 residues. Trimming shortened V by 0 bases and J by 5 bases, and 4 bases separated the two germline ends. CDR1 and CDR2 (germline): PRHDT, FYEKMQ (reference sequence). The CDR3 sequence: CASSLGQTEAFF. CDR3 DNA: TGTGCCAGCAGCTTAGGGCAGACTGAAGCTTTCTTT.

The DNA for the CDR3 is TGCGCCAGCAGCCAAGATGCCCTAGCGGGACTCACAGATACGCAGTATTTT. It translates to CASSQDALAGLTDTQYF. The chain joins TRBV4-1 to TRBJ2-3, with TRBD2 matching over 9 bases. The CDR3 loop spans 17 amino acids. V gave up 0 bases and J gave up 2 bases; unmatched junction bases: 6. Germline V CDR1 and CDR2: MGHRA, YSYEKL.

V gene TRBV30 combines with J gene TRBJ1-1, with a tentative D call TRBD1 (6 bases). The CDR3 contains 14 residues. V dropped 0 bases and J dropped 4 bases, with 12 bases sitting between them. Per the germline V gene, CDR1 is GTSNPN and CDR2 is SVGIG (reference sequence). The CDR3 nucleotides read TGTGCCTGGAGTGTAACAGGGAGTGGCACTGAAGCTTTCTTT. Translating it yields CAWSVTGSGTEAFF. Complete variable domain (other parts from reference TRBV30 and TRBJ1-1): SQTIHQWPATLVQPVGSPLSLECTVEGTSNPNLYWYRQAAGRGLQLLFYSVGIGQISSEVPQNLSASRPQDRQFILSSKKLLLSDSGFYLCAWSVTGSGTEAFFGQGTRLTVV.

This clone was counted a single time. J is TRBJ1-3 and V is TRBV19, with a weak D call TRBD1 (6 bases). This CDR3 spans 14 amino acids. Germline lookup yields CDR1 LNHDA and CDR2 SQIVND (reference sequence). V lost 7 bases, J lost 4 bases, and 14 bases lay in between. CDR3 sequence reads: CASNTGNRGNTIYF. CDR3 coding DNA: TGTGCCAGTAATACAGGGAATCGAGGAAACACCATATATTTT.

The rearrangement links TRBV6-6 to TRBJ1-5; D unresolved. This CDR3 region has 14 residues. Trimming removed 0 bases from V and 2 bases from J, with 5 bases in between. Germline CDR1 reads MNHNY; CDR2 reads SVGAGI (reference sequence). CDR3: CASSYSGRNQPQHF. Written as DNA, the CDR3 is TGTGCCAGCAGTTACTCGGGCCGCAATCAGCCCCAGCATTTT.

In this sample, this clone turned up once. The V gene is TRBV18, the J gene TRBJ2-3; TRBD1 agrees at 8 bases. This CDR3 contains 16 residues. Germline V lookup: CDR1 KGHSH, CDR2 LQKENI. The V and J ends lost 3 bases and 0 bases, in that order; junction bases with no gene match: 5. CDR3 sequence reads: CASSPRTGSSTDTQYF. The CDR3 DNA follows: TGTGCCAGCTCACCTCGGACAGGGTCTAGCACAGATACGCAGTATTTT.

The chain recombines TRBV5-1 with TRBJ2-7; 8 bases are a match to TRBD1. V shed 3 bases and J 0 bases; nucleotides not matched to a gene: 8. Germline V gene data show CDR1 as SGHRS and CDR2 as YFSETQ. The CDR3 is made up of 16 amino acids. The CDR3 bases are TGCGCCAGCAGCTCGGCCGGGACAGGTATCTCCTACGAGCAGTACTTC. This encodes CASSSAGTGISYEQYF.

The CDR3 loop is CAWSPLKYNQPQHF. CDR3 in DNA: TGTGCCTGGAGCCCCCTCAAGTACAATCAGCCCCAGCATTTT. The chain joins TRBV30 to TRBJ1-5; no clear D. Germline V gives CDR1 GTSNPN, CDR2 SVGIG (reference sequence). V dropped 3 bases and J dropped 3 bases, with 12 bases sitting between them. The CDR3 is 14 amino acids.

The chain carries TRBV30 and TRBJ2-5; tentatively, D is TRBD1 (6 bases). Germline CDR1 and CDR2: GTSNPN and SVGIG (reference sequence). V was trimmed by 3 bases and J by 7 bases, leaving 12 bases between them. The CDR3 spans 12 residues. CDR3 amino acids: CAWRQGSGTQYF. The CDR3 DNA reads as TGTGCCTGGAGGCAGGGGAGCGGGACCCAGTACTTC. Looking up the rest from reference TRBV30 and TRBJ2-5 gives the full variable domain: SQTIHQWPATLVQPVGSPLSLECTVEGTSNPNLYWYRQAAGRGLQLLFYSVGIGQISSEVPQNLSASRPQDRQFILSSKKLLLSDSGFYLCAWRQGSGTQYFGPGTRLLVL.

The CDR3 bases are TGCAGCCCTTACGGACAGGCGAACACTGAAGCTTTCTTT. Translating gives CSPYGQANTEAFF. The chain links TRBV29-1 to TRBJ1-1; 7 nucleotides match TRBD1. The CDR3 runs 13 residues. V lost 8 bases, J lost 1 base, and 7 bases stayed unmatched. Germline CDR1 SQVTM, CDR2 ANQGSEA.